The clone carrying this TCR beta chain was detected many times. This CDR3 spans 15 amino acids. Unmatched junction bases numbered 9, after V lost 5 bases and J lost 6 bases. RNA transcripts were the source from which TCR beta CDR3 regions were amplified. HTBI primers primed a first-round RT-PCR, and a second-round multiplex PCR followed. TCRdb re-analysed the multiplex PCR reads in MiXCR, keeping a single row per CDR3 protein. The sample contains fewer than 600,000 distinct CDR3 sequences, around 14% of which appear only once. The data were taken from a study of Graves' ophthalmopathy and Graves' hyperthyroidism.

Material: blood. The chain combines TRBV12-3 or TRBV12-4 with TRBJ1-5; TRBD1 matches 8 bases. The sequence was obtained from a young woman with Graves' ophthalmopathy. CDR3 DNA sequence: TGTGCCAGCAGTCGGACAGGGAATGGGGGTCAGCCCCAGCATTTT. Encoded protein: CASSRTGNGGQPQHF.